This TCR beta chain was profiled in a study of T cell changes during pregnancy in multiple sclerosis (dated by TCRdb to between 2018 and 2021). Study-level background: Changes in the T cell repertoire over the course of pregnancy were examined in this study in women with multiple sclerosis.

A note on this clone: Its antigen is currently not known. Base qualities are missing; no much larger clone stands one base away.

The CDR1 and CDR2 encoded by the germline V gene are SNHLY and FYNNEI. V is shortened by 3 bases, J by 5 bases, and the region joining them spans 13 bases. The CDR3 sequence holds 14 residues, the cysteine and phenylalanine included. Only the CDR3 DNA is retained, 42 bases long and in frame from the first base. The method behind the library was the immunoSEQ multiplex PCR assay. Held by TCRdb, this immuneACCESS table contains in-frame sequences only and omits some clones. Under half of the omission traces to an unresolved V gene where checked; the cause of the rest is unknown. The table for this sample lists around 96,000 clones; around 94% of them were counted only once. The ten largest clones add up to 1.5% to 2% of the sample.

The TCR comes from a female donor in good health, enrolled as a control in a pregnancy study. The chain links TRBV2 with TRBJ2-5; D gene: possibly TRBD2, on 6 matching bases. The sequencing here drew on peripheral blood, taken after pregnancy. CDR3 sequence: CASSDQGGGETQYF. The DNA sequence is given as TGTGCCAGCAGTGATCAGGGAGGTGGGGAGACCCAGTACTTC.